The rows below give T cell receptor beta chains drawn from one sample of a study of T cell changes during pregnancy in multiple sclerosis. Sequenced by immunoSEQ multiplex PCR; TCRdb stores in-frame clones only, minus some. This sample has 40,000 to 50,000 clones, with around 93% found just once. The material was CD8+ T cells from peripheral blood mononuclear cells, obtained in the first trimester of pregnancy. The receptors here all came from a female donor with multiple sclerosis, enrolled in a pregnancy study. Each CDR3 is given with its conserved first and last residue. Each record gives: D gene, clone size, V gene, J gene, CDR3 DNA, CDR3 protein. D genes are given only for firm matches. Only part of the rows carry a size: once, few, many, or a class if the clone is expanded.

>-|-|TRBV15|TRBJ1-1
TGTGCCACCAGCAGAGTTCGGGGGAACACTGAAGCTTTCTTT
CATSRVRGNTEAFF
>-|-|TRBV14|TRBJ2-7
TGTGCCAGCAGCCAGGGTTCACTAGTTAGGTACGAGCAGTACTTC
CASSQGSLVRYEQYF
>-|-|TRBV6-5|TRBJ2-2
TGTGCCAGCGGGGGCCACCTAAACACCGGGGAGCTGTTTTTT
CASGGHLNTGELFF
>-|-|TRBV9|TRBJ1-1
TGTGCCAGCAGTCTACAGGGGAACACTGAAGCTTTCTTT
CASSLQGNTEAFF
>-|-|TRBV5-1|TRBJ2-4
TGCGCCAGCAGCTTGGAGTGGAGTGCGGACATTCAGTACTTC
CASSLEWSADIQYF
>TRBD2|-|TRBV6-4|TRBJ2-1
TGTGCCAGCAGTGCCAGCGGGGGGGCGGATGAGCAGTTCTTC
CASSASGGADEQFF
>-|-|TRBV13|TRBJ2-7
TGTGCCAGCAGCATCCAGGCGCTAGCCTCCTACGAGCAGTACTTC
CASSIQALASYEQYF
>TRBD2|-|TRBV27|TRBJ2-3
TGTGCCAGCAGTTTAGGGACTAGCGGGAGGACTGATACGCAGTATTTT
CASSLGTSGRTDTQYF
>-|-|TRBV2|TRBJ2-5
TGTGCCAGCAGTGAGTCCCCCGGGATGGGAGAGACCCAGTACTTC
CASSESPGMGETQYF
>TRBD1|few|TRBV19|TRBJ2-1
TGTGCCAGTAGTACGAGGACAGGAGAGCAGTTCTTC
CASSTRTGEQFF
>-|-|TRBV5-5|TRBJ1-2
TGTGCCAGCAGCTTGGTCCCGGGGGATGGCTACACCTTC
CASSLVPGDGYTF
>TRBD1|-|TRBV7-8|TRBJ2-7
TGTGCCAGCAGCGTAGTACGTCTCGGGACAGGGGACCACGAGCAGTACTTC
CASSVVRLGTGDHEQYF
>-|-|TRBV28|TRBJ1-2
TGTGCCAGCAGTTCAGAACGGACAGAGTTAGCTAACTATGGCTACACCTTC
CASSSERTELANYGYTF
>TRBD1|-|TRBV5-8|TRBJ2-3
TGTGCCAGCAGCTTCAAGGGGGCGCCCCCCACAGATACGCAGTATTTT
CASSFKGAPPTDTQYF